A selection of T cell receptor beta chains follows, all from one sample in a study of patients and donors after allogeneic stem cell transplantation. TCRdb re-called the RT-PCR reads through MiXCR, storing one row per CDR3 protein. This table holds 150,000 to 200,000 distinct CDR3 sequences, 30% found once. The sequenced sample consisted of blood, either unsorted or a sorted T cell fraction (not recorded which). The origin of the receptors is a human donor who was either an allogeneic HSCT recipient or a stem cell or donor lymphocyte infusion donor (not recorded which). It is not recorded whose cells these are; they may come from a transplant donor. Both conserved end residues are part of each CDR3. A D gene is named only where the DNA matches it firmly. Size tells how often a clone was seen (once, few, many) or the class of an expanded clone, and some rows leave it out.

D	size	V	J	DNA	CDR3
TRBD2	-	TRBV29-1	TRBJ2-3	TGCAGCGTCGGGACAACCGGGACTAGCCATACGCAGTATTTT	CSVGTTGTSHTQYF
TRBD2	few	TRBV6-5	TRBJ2-3	TGTGCCAGCAGTTTACAAAAGACTAGCGGGACGGCAGATACGCAGTATTTT	CASSLQKTSGTADTQYF
-	few	TRBV18	TRBJ1-1	TGTGCCAGCTCACGGAACCGGGACAACCTGAACACTGAAGCTTTCTTT	CASSRNRDNLNTEAFF
-	-	TRBV2	TRBJ2-5	TGTGCCAGCAGTGGCCCTTATCAGGGATATAGCCAAGAGACCCAGTACTTC	CASSGPYQGYSQETQYF
-	-	TRBV18	TRBJ1-3	TGTGCCAGCTCACAATCCGGGACGGGCTCTGGAAACACCATATATTTT	CASSQSGTGSGNTIYF
TRBD2	-	TRBV29-1	TRBJ2-1	TGCAGCGTTGAGCGGGAGGGCCCGAATGAGCAGTTCTTC	CSVEREGPNEQFF
-	-	TRBV10-3	TRBJ2-1	TGTGCCATCAGTGGGACTTCCACTTACAATGAGCAGTTCTTC	CAISGTSTYNEQFF
TRBD2	-	TRBV12-3/TRBV12-4	TRBJ2-1	TGTGCCAGCAGTTTAACTAGCGGGATCCAAGGGTTCTTC	CASSLTSGIQGFF
-	-	TRBV29-1	TRBJ1-2	TGCAGCGTTGTAGAGGTCTATGGCTACACCTTC	CSVVEVYGYTF
TRBD1	few	TRBV5-1	TRBJ1-4	TGCGCCAGCAGCTTGGCGGGACAGATTAATGAAAAACTGTTTTTT	CASSLAGQINEKLFF
TRBD2	-	TRBV4-2	TRBJ2-5	TGTGCCAGCAGCTCTCTGGGACTAGCGGACCAAGAGACCCAGTACTTC	CASSSLGLADQETQYF
TRBD2	few	TRBV7-9	TRBJ2-1	TGTGCCAGCAGCTTACGAGGGACTAGCAGGTCCAATGAGCAGTTCTTC	CASSLRGTSRSNEQFF
-	few	TRBV28	TRBJ1-1	TGTGCCAGCCTTCAGGAAAACACTGAAGCTTTCTTT	CASLQENTEAFF
TRBD2	-	TRBV5-1	TRBJ2-1	TGCGCCAGCAGCTTGGCGCCTAGCGGGAGTCTCAATGAGCAGTTCTTC	CASSLAPSGSLNEQFF
-	-	TRBV27	TRBJ2-3	TGTGCCAGCAGTTTAGATTGGGGGCGAACAGATACGCAGTATTTT	CASSLDWGRTDTQYF
-	-	TRBV30	TRBJ2-2	TGTGCCTGGACCGGCGCCGGGGAGCTGTTTTTT	CAWTGAGELFF
-	few	TRBV10-3	TRBJ1-1	TGTGCCATGACGGCGCAGGGGATTAACACTGAAGCTTTCTTT	CAMTAQGINTEAFF
-	-	TRBV6-5	TRBJ2-6	TGTGCCAGCAGTTACGACCTCCTCCTCGGGGCCAACGTCCTGACTTTC	CASSYDLLLGANVLTF
-	-	TRBV6-1	TRBJ2-7	TGTGCCAGCAGTGCCCCCTACGAGCAGTACTTC	CASSAPYEQYF
-	few	TRBV20-1	TRBJ1-3	TGCAGTGCTAAAGACGCCAGCTCTGGAAACACCATATATTTT	CSAKDASSGNTIYF
-	-	TRBV7-9	TRBJ2-2	TGTGCCAGCAGCTTCGACTCGCCCGGGGAGCTGTTTTTT	CASSFDSPGELFF
-	-	TRBV14	TRBJ2-1	TGTGCCAGCAGCCAAGACCCTCGAGGGGGGGATGAGCAGTTCTTC	CASSQDPRGGDEQFF